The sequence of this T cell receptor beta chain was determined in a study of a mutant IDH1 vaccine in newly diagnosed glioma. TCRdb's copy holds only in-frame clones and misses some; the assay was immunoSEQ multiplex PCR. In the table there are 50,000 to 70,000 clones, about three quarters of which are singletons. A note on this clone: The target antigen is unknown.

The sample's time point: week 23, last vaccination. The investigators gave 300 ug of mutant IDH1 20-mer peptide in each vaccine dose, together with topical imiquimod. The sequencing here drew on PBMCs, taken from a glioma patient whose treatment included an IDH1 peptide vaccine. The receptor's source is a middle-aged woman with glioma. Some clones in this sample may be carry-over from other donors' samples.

The CDR3 sequence is CAISEPFGNTGELFF. DNA for the CDR3: TGTGCCATCAGTGAGCCCTTCGGGAACACCGGGGAGCTGTTTTTT. The chain employs TRBV10-3 and TRBJ2-2; D remains ambiguous. From germline, CDR1 is ENHRY and CDR2 SYGVKD. V was cut by 2 bases and J by 1 base, with 8 bases left in between. The CDR3 spans 15 residues.